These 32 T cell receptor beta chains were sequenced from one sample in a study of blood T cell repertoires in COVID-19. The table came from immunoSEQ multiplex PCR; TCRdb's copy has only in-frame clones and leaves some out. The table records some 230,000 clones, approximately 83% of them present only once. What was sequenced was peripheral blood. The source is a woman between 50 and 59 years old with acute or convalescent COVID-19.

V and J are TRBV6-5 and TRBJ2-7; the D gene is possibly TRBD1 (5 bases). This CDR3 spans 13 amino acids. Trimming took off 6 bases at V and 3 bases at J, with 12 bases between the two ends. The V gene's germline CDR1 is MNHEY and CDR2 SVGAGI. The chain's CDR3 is CASRYGHLYEQYF. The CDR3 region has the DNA TGTGCCAGCAGATATGGACACCTCTACGAGCAGTACTTC.

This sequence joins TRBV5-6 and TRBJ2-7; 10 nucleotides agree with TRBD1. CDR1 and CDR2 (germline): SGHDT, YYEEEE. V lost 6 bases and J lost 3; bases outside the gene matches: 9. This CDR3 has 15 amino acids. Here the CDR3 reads CASTTTRTGGYEQYF. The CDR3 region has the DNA TGTGCCAGCACCACGACCCGGACAGGGGGCTACGAGCAGTACTTC.

CDR3 sequence (DNA): TGTGCCAGCAGTGGACAGAGGAACACTGAAGCTTTCTTT. Its translation is CASSGQRNTEAFF. The rearrangement uses TRBV2 and TRBJ1-1, with a tentative D call TRBD1 (5 bases). Germline CDR1 reads SNHLY; CDR2 reads FYNNEI. Trimming took 4 bases from V and 1 from J, leaving 7 bases between them. CDR3 length: 13 amino acids.

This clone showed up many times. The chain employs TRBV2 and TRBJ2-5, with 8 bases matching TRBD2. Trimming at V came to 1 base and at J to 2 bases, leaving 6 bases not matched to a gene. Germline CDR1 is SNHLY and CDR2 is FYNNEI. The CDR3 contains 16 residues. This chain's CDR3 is CASSEGWAGGQETQYF. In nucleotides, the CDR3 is TGTGCCAGCAGTGAAGGATGGGCGGGGGGACAAGAGACCCAGTACTTC.

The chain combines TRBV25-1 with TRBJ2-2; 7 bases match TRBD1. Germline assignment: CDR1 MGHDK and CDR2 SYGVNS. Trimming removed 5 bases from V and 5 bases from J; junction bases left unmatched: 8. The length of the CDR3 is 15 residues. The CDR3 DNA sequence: TGTGCCAGCAGTCTCTCAGGGGGAAGAACCGGGGAGCTGTTTTTT. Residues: CASSLSGGRTGELFF.

CDR3 sequence: CASSLRQRYGYTF. As DNA, the CDR3 is TGTGCCAGCAGTTTAAGACAGAGGTATGGCTACACCTTC. The J gene is TRBJ1-2, the V gene TRBV28, with D tentatively TRBD1 (5 bases). Trimming cost V 2 bases and J 5 bases, with 9 bases left between them. Germline CDR1 is MDHEN and CDR2 is SYDVKM. There are 13 residues in the CDR3.

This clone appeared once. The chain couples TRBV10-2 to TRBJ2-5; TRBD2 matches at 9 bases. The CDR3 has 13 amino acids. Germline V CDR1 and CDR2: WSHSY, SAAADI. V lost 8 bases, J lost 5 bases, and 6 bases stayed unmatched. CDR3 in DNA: TGCGCCAGCCAAGGGACTAGCCGGGAGACCCAGTACTTC. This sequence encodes CASQGTSRETQYF.

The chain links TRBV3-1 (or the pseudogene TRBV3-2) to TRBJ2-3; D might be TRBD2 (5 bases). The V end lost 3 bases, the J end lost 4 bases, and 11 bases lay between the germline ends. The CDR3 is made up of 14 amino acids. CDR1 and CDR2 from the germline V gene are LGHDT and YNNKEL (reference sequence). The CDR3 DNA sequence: TGTGCCAGCAGCCACCGGGGTAAGGCAGATACGCAGTATTTT. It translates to CASSHRGKADTQYF.

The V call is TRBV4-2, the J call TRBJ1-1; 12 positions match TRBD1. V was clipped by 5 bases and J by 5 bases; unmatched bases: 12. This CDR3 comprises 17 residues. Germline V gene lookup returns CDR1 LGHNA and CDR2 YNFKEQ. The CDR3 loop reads CASSTPRDRGPGTEAFF. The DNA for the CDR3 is TGTGCCAGCAGCACACCCCGGGACAGGGGGCCTGGGACTGAAGCTTTCTTT.

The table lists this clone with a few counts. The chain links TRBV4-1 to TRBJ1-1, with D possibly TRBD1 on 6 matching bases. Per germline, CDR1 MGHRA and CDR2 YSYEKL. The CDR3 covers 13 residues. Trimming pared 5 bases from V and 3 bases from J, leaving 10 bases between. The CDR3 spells CASSVQGYTEAFF. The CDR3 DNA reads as TGCGCCAGCAGCGTACAGGGATACACTGAAGCTTTCTTT.

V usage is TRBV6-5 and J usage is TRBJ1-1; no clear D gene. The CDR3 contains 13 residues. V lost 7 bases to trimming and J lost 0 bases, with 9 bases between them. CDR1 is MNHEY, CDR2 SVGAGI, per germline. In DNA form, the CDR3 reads TGTGCCAGCACGGGTTCGATGAACACTGAAGCTTTCTTT. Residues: CASTGSMNTEAFF.

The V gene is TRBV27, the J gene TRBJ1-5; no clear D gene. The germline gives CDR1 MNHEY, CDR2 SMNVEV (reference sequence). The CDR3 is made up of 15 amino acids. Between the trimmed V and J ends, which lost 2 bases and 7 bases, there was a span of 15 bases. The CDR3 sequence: CASSLVIEGGQPQHF. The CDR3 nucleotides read TGTGCCAGCAGTTTAGTAATAGAAGGAGGACAGCCCCAGCATTTT.

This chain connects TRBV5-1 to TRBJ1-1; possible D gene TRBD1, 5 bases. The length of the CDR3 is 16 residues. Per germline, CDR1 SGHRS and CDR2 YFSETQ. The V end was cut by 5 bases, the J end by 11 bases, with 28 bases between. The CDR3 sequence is CASSRAGLQNVYRAFF. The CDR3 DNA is TGCGCCAGCAGTCGCGCGGGACTGCAAAACGTTTATAGGGCTTTCTTT.

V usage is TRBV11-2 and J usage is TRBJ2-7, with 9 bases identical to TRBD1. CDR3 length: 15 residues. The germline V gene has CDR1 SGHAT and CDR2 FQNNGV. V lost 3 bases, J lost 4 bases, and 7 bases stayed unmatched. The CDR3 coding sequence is TGTGCCAGCAGCTTTCTGGGACAGGGTGGGTACGAGCAGTACTTC. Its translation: CASSFLGQGGYEQYF.

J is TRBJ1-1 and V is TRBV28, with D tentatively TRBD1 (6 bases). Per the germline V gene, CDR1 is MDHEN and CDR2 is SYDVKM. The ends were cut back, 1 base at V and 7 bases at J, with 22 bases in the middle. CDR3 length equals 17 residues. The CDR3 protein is CASSLFRTGGGVNEAFF. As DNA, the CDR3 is TGTGCCAGCAGTTTATTCAGGACCGGCGGGGGCGTTAATGAAGCTTTCTTT.

The CDR3 spells CASSQDYGLKNIQYF. The CDR3 region has the DNA TGTGCCAGCAGCCAAGATTATGGGCTCAAAAACATTCAGTACTTC. V gene TRBV3-1 (or the pseudogene TRBV3-2) combines with J gene TRBJ2-4; D is undetermined. This CDR3 is built from 15 residues. Germline CDR1 reads LGHDT; CDR2 reads YNNKEL (reference sequence). V was clipped by 0 bases and J by 3 bases, with 9 bases between them.

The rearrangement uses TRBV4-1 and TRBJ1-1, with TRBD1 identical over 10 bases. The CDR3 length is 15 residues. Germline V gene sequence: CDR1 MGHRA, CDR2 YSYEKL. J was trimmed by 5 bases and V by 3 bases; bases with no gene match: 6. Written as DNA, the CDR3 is TGCGCCAGCAGCCAGGGGGACAGGGGTTGGACTGAAGCTTTCTTT. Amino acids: CASSQGDRGWTEAFF.

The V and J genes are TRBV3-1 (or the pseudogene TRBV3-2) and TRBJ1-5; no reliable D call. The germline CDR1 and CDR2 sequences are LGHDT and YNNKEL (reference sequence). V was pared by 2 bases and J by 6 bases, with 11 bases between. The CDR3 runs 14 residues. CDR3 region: CASSQNKGSQPQHF. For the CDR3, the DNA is TGTGCCAGCAGCCAAAACAAAGGGAGTCAGCCCCAGCATTTT.

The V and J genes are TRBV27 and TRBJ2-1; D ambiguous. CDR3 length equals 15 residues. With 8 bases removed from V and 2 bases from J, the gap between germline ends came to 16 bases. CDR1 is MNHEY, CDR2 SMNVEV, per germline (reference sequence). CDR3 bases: TGTGCCAGCTCCCCGGGTGGCAAAACCTACAATGAGCAGTTCTTC. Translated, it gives CASSPGGKTYNEQFF.

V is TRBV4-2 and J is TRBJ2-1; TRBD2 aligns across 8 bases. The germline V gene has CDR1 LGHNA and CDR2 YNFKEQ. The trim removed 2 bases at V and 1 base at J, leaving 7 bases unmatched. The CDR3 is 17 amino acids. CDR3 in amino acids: CASSQLLAGGSYNEQFF. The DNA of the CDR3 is TGTGCCAGCAGCCAACTATTGGCGGGAGGTTCCTACAATGAGCAGTTCTTC.

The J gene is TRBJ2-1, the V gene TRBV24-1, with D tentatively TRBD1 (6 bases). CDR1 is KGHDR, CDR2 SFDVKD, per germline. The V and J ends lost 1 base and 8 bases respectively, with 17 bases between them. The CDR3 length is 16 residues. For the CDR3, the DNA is TGTGCCACCAGTGATTTCGGCAGGGGTAAAGTGCATGAGCAGTTCTTC. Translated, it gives CATSDFGRGKVHEQFF.

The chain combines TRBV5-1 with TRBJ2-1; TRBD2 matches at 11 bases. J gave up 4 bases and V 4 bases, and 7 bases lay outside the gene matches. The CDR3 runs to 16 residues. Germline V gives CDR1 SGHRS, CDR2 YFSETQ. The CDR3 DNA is TGCGCCAGCAGCCGACCTACTAGCGGGAGATACAATGAGCAGTTCTTC. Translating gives CASSRPTSGRYNEQFF.

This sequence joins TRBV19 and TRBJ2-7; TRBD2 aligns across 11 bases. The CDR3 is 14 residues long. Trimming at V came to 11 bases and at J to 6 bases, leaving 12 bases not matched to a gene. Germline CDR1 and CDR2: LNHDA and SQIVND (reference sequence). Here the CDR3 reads CAVGIAGGPFEQYF. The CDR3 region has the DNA TGTGCCGTCGGGATAGCGGGAGGGCCTTTCGAGCAGTACTTC.

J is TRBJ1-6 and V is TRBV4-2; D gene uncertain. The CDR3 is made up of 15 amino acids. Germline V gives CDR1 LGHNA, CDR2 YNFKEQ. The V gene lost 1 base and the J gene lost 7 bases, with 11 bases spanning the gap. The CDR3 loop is CASSQGGGGNSPLHF. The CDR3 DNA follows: TGTGCCAGCAGCCAAGGGGGAGGAGGGAATTCACCCCTCCACTTT.

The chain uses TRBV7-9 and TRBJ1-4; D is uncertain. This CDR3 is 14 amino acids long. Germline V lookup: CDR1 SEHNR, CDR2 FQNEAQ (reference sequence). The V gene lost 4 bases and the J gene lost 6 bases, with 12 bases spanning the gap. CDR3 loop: CASSSSGVDEKLFF. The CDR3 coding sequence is TGTGCCAGCAGCTCGTCCGGGGTAGATGAAAAACTGTTTTTT.

The CDR3 sequence: CASSEEAGGGDEKLFF. CDR3 nucleotides: TGTGCCAGCAGTGAAGAGGCAGGGGGTGGGGATGAAAAACTGTTTTTT. The V call is TRBV6-1, the J call TRBJ1-4; 7 nucleotides align to TRBD1. Trimming cost V 1 base and J 6 bases; bases outside gene matches: 8. Germline V gene sequence: CDR1 MNHNS, CDR2 SASEGT. The CDR3 has 16 residues.

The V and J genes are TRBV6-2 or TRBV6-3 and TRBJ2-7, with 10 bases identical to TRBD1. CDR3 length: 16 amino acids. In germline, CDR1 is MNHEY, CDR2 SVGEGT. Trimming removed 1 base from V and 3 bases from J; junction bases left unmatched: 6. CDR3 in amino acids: CASSYYPGTGDYEQYF. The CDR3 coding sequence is TGTGCCAGCAGTTACTATCCCGGGACAGGGGACTACGAGCAGTACTTC.

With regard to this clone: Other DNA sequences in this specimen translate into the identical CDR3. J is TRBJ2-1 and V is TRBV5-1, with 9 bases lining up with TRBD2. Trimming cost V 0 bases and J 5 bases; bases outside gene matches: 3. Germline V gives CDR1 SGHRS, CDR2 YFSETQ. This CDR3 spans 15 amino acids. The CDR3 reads CASSLVLAGNNEQFF. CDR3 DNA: TGCGCCAGCAGCTTGGTGCTAGCGGGAAACAATGAGCAGTTCTTC.

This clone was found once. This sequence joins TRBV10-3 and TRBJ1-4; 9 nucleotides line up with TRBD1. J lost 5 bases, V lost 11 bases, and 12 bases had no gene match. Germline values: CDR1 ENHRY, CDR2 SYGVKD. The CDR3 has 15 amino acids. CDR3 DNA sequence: TGTGCCGCCGGGACGGGACAGGGAATAAATGAAAAACTGTTTTTT. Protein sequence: CAAGTGQGINEKLFF.

CDR3 residues: CASSLVMQETQYF. CDR3 sequence (DNA): TGTGCCAGCAGCTTAGTCATGCAAGAGACCCAGTACTTC. The V and J genes are TRBV7-8 and TRBJ2-5; D is ambiguous. Per the germline V gene, CDR1 is SGHVS and CDR2 is FQNEAQ. V was shortened by 1 base and J by 2 bases, with 5 bases between the two germline ends. The CDR3 totals 13 residues.

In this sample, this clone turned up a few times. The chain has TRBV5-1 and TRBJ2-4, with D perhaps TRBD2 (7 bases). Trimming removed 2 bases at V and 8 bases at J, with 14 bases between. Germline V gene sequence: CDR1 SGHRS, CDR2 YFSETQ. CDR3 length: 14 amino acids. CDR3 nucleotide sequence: TGCGCCAGCAGCTTTGGCCAGGGGAGGGACATTCAGTACTTC. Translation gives CASSFGQGRDIQYF.

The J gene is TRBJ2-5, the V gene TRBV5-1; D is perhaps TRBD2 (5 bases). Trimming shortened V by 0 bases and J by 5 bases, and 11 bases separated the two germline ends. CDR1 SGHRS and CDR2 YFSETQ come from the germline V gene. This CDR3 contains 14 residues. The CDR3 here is CASSLAGIGETQYF. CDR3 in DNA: TGCGCCAGCAGCTTGGCCGGGATAGGCGAGACCCAGTACTTC.